This T cell receptor (beta chain) was documented in a study of CD8+ T cells in alopecia areata. Extraction of RNA preceded its reverse transcription into cDNA, which served as the sequencing template. The table came from immunoSEQ multiplex PCR; TCRdb's copy has only in-frame clones and leaves some out. The table records approximately 280,000 clones, 58% of them present only once. Treatment defined: oral pan-JAK inhibitor, 5-10 mg twice daily. Researchers picked out CD4+ and CD8+ T cells from PBMCs by sorting. Study-wide results and caveats: During tofacitinib treatment, many expanded lesional clones remained in scalp and blood. Because of a solitary nonresponder, the connection of baseline CD8+ expansion to response stays uncertain.

This clone was picked up a small number of times. Its antigen is as yet unknown. The sequence derives from a human donor with alopecia areata. The sample in question was CD4+ T cells sorted from blood, obtained at week 24, from a patient treated with tofacitinib.

The CDR3 sequence is CSVHAGTGVEQYF. The CDR3 bases are TGCAGCGTCCACGCCGGGACAGGGGTCGAGCAGTACTTC. The chain employs TRBV29-1 and TRBJ2-7, with TRBD1 matching over 10 bases. CDR3 length: 13 amino acids. J gave up 6 bases and V 6 bases, and 8 bases lay outside the gene matches. Germline loops: CDR1 SQVTM, CDR2 ANQGSEA.